A single TCR beta chain is shown here with its context. Cohort 3 donors counted as recovered after two negative PCRs, clearance, or resolved symptoms. Per germline, CDR1 GTSNPN and CDR2 SVGIG (reference sequence). The CDR3 spans 10 residues. This entry belongs to a study of blood T cell repertoires in COVID-19. About the study: The United States, Italy and Spain provided the acute and convalescent COVID-19 samples. T cells, B-cell-depleted T cells, or PBMCs provided the cDNA or gDNA that served as material.

Authors' methods: By means of reference gene primer amplification, nucleated cell counts were estimated. Profiled with immunoSEQ multiplex PCR; TCRdb holds only in-frame clones, not every one. Clonal size and the V and J genes are those of that table, whereas D and trimming came from the DNA. The table includes 250,000 to 300,000 clones, around 85% detected once. The chain uses TRBV30 and TRBJ1-1; tentative D call: TRBD1 (5 bases). Sequences were obtained from PBMCs or T cells enriched from blood (not recorded which). This receptor was taken from a woman aged 50 to 60 who had recovered from COVID-19. The chain's CDR3 is CAGGGTEAFF. In DNA, the CDR3 is TGTGCTGGGGGGGGCACTGAAGCTTTCTTT.